What follows describes a single T cell receptor beta chain. Its antigen is currently unknown. This entry comes from a study of T-cell reconstitution after alpha-beta-depleted transplantation in children. Overall study findings and caveats: Two months or so post-transplant, alpha-beta T cells reportedly derived from several hundred expanded graft clones.

V gave up 4 bases and J gave up 5 bases, with 27 bases separating them. Germline loops: CDR1 SGHRS, CDR2 YFSETQ. The CDR3 runs to 18 residues. As it was prepared, the TCRbeta library received unique molecular identifiers. One entry per CDR3 protein results from TCRdb running MiXCR on the PCR reads. The table records approximately 130,000 distinct CDR3 sequences, 9.5% to 10% of them present only once. The sequences come from PBMCs, mostly from graft donor cells, collected 180 days after TCRalphabeta/CD19-depleted stem cell transplant. This rearrangement joins TRBV5-1 to TRBJ1-1; D remains unclear. This receptor was taken from a girl under three years old who had a stem cell transplant for combined immunodeficiency, so the T cells may come from the graft donor. The CDR3 spells CASSRAGSLPTRSTEAFF. As DNA, the CDR3 is TGCGCCAGCAGCCGGGCCGGGTCACTACCGACCCGGTCAACTGAAGCTTTCTTT.